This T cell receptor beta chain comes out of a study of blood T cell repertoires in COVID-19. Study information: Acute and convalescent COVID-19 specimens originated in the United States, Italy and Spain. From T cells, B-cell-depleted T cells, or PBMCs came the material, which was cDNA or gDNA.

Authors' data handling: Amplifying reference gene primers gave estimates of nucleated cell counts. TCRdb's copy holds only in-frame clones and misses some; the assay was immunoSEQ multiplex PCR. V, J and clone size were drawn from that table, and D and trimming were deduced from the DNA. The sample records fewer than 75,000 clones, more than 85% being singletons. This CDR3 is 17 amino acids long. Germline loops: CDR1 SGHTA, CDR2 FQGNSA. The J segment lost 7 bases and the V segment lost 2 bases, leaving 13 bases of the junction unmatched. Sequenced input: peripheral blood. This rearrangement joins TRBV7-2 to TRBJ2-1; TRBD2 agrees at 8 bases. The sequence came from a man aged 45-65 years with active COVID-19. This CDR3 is CASSLSWLSGSTNEQFF. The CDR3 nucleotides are TGTGCCAGCAGCTTATCGTGGCTAAGCGGGAGTACGAATGAGCAGTTCTTC.